Listed below are T cell receptor beta chains from one sample, sequenced in a study of radiation and T cells in renal cell carcinoma. This table comes from immunoSEQ multiplex PCR, and its TCRdb copy is limited to in-frame clones, with some not included. Among about 150,000 clones, about nine tenths were seen once, and the ten largest hold 10% to 15%. The sequenced sample was blood, obtained from a patient whose treatment included radiotherapy and nephrectomy. Receptors were obtained from a woman between 45 and 60 years old with renal cell carcinoma. CDR3s include the opening cysteine and the closing phenylalanine or tryptophan. The D gene is left open where the match is weak. Clone size is given for some rows only: seen once, a few or many times, or a class if the clone is expanded.

clone_size,cdr3_length,d_call,j_call,v_call,cdr3_aa,cdr3_nt
many,11,NA,TRBJ1-1,TRBV6-1,CATRLNTEAFF,TGTGCCACCCGGTTGAACACTGAAGCTTTCTTT
NA,14,NA,TRBJ1-1,TRBV5-1,CASSFTGSGTEAFF,TGCGCCAGCAGCTTTACAGGGAGCGGGACTGAAGCTTTCTTT
NA,18,NA,TRBJ2-5,TRBV5-4,CASSLWPQFSGGGETQYF,TGTGCCAGCAGCTTGTGGCCCCAGTTTAGTGGAGGCGGAGAGACCCAGTACTTC
NA,15,NA,TRBJ2-3,TRBV2,CASSWTEPSTDTQYF,TGTGCCAGCAGCTGGACGGAGCCTAGCACAGATACGCAGTATTTT
NA,17,NA,TRBJ1-2,TRBV7-9,CASSHSLIGTEHGGYTF,TGTGCCAGCAGTCATTCTTTAATCGGGACGGAACATGGAGGCTACACCTTC
NA,16,NA,TRBJ1-2,TRBV5-4,CASSLTPRDLIVGYTF,TGTGCCAGCAGCTTGACGCCAAGGGACTTGATCGTTGGCTACACCTTC
NA,14,TRBD1,TRBJ1-4,TRBV6-6,CASSTTGTNEKLFF,TGTGCCAGCAGTACGACAGGGACAAATGAAAAACTGTTTTTT
NA,13,NA,TRBJ2-1,TRBV25-1,CASSEGGAYEQFF,TGTGCCAGCAGTGAAGGAGGGGCGTATGAGCAGTTCTTC
NA,15,TRBD1,TRBJ2-2,TRBV7-2,CASFLGGSNTGELFF,TGTGCCAGCTTCTTAGGGGGCTCGAACACCGGGGAGCTGTTTTTT
NA,15,TRBD2,TRBJ2-1,TRBV5-1,CASSLLAEEHRKQFF,TGCGCCAGCAGCTTGCTAGCGGAGGAGCACCGGAAGCAGTTCTTC
NA,15,TRBD2,TRBJ2-1,TRBV6-4,CASSLTSGGYNEQFF,TGTGCCAGCAGCCTTACTAGCGGGGGTTACAATGAGCAGTTCTTC
few,16,TRBD1,TRBJ2-7,TRBV11-2,CASSLGGQRSSYEQYF,TGTGCCAGCAGCTTAGGGGGACAGCGGAGCTCCTACGAGCAGTACTTC
NA,15,TRBD2,TRBJ2-5,TRBV6-6,CASRLGLQYQETQYF,TGTGCCAGCAGGCTGGGACTACAGTACCAAGAGACCCAGTACTTC
NA,15,NA,TRBJ2-7,TRBV27,CASSPVRGATYEQYF,TGTGCCAGCAGTCCCGTCCGGGGTGCCACCTACGAGCAGTACTTC
once,14,NA,TRBJ1-1,TRBV12-5,CASGLNSGGTEAFF,TGTGCTAGTGGTTTGAATTCGGGGGGAACTGAAGCTTTCTTT
NA,13,NA,TRBJ1-5,TRBV6-1,CASSSDSNQPQHF,TGTGCCAGCAGTAGTGATAGCAATCAGCCCCAGCATTTT
few,13,NA,TRBJ1-1,TRBV7-2,CASSLWGNTEAFF,TGTGCCAGCAGCTTGTGGGGAAACACTGAAGCTTTCTTT
NA,16,TRBD1,TRBJ2-7,TRBV4-3,CASSPDLRDSVYEQYF,TGCGCCAGCAGCCCAGACCTCCGGGACAGTGTCTACGAGCAGTACTTC
NA,15,TRBD2,TRBJ2-7,TRBV9,CASSVQAGGPHEQYF,TGTGCCAGCAGCGTTCAAGCGGGGGGGCCCCACGAGCAGTACTTC